This TCR beta chain was sequenced for a study of T-cell memory formation after mild COVID-19. TCRdb called the 5' RACE reads again in MiXCR, with one record for every CDR3 protein. The sample has nearly 250,000 distinct CDR3 sequences, less than 20% seen once. The study, taken as a whole, reports: Mainly in CM and EM were contracting CD4+ clones; CD8+ were in EMRA.

Details on this clonotype: Its antigen is unknown.

Germline V gene lookup returns CDR1 SGHTA and CDR2 FQGNSA. Trimming stripped 1 base from V and 0 bases from J, with 7 bases between. CDR3 length: 15 residues. The sequencing input was PBMCs or a T cell subset sorted from them (not recorded which). This chain connects TRBV7-2 to TRBJ1-3; TRBD1 is a possible D gene (5 bases). The clonotype comes from an adult woman who had mild COVID-19 (a few samples of this study predate the infection). Cell type and time point are not known. This CDR3 reads CASSLVQGSGNTIYF. Written as DNA, the CDR3 is TGTGCCAGCAGCTTAGTTCAGGGCTCTGGAAACACCATATATTTT. The full variable domain, with the rest looked up from reference TRBV7-2 and TRBJ1-3, is GAGVSQSPSNKVTEKGKDVELRCDPISGHTALYWYRQSLGQGLEFLIYFQGNSAPDKSGLPSDRFSAERTGGSVSTLTIQRTQQEDSAVYLCASSLVQGSGNTIYFGEGSWLTVV.